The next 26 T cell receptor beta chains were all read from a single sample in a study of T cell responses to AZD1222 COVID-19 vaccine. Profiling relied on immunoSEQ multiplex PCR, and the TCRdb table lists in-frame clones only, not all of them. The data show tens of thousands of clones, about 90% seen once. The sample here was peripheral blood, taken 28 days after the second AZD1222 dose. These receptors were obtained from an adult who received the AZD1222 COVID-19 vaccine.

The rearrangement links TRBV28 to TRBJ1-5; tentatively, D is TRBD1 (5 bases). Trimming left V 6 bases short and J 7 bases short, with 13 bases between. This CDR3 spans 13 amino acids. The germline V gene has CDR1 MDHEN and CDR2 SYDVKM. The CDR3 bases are TGTGCCAGCAGCAAACAGGTTTTCCAGCCCCAGCATTTT. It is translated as CASSKQVFQPQHF.

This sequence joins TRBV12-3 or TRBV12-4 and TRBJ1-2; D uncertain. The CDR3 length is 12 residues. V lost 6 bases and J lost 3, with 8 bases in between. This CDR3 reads CASSQRDYGYTF. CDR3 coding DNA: TGTGCCAGCAGCCAAAGGGACTATGGCTACACCTTC.

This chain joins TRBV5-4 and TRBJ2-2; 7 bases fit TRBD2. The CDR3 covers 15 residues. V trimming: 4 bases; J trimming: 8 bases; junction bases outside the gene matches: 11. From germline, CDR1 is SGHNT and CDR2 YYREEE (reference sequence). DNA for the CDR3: TGTGCCAGCAGCCCCCCCGCGACTAGCTCGGGGGAGCTGTTTTTT. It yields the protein CASSPPATSSGELFF.

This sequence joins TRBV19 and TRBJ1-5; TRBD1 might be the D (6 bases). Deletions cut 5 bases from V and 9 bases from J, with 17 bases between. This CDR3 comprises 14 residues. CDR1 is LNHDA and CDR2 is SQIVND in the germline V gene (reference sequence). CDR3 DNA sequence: TGTGCCAGTAGTGGGGGGGGCAGACAAGGGCCCCAGCATTTT. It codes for CASSGGGRQGPQHF.

CDR3 protein: CGSLAGGGNEQFF. CDR3 DNA: TGTGGAAGCCTAGCGGGGGGTGGGAATGAGCAGTTCTTC. The chain has TRBV7-2 and TRBJ2-1; 11 bases line up with TRBD2. This CDR3 is built from 13 residues. Germline assignment: CDR1 SGHTA and CDR2 FQGNSA.

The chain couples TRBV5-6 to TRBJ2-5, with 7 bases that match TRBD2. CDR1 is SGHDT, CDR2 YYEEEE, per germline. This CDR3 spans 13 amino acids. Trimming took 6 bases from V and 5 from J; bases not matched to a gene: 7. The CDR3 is CASNSGGSETQYF. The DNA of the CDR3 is TGTGCCAGCAACTCGGGGGGTAGTGAGACCCAGTACTTC. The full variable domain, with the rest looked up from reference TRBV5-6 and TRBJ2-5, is DAGVTQSPTHLIKTRGQQVTLRCSPKSGHDTVSWYQQALGQGPQFIFQYYEEEERQRGNFPDRFSGHQFPNYSSELNVNALLLGDSALYLCASNSGGSETQYFGPGTRLLVL.

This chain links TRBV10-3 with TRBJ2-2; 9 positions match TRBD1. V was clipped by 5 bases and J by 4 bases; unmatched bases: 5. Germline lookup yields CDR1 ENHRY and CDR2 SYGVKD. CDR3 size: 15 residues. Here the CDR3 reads CAISFSGQGTGELFF. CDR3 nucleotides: TGTGCCATCAGTTTCTCGGGACAGGGCACCGGGGAGCTGTTTTTT.

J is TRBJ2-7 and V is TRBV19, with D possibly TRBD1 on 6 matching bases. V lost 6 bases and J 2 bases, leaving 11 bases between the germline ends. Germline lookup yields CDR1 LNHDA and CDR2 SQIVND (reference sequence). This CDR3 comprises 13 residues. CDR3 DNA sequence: TGTGCCAGTAGCAAGACAGGAGCCTACGAGCAGTACTTC. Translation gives CASSKTGAYEQYF.

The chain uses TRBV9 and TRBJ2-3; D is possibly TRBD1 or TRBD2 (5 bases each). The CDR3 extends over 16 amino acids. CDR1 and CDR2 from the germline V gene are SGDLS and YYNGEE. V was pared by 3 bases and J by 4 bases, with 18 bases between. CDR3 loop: CASSAKEGKRADTQYF. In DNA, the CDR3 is TGTGCCAGCAGCGCCAAAGAGGGGAAGAGGGCAGATACGCAGTATTTT.

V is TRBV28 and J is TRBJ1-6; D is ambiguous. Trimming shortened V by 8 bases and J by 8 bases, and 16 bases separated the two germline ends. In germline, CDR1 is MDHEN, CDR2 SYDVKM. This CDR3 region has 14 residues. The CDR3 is CASLDVWRDSPLHF. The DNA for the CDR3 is TGTGCCAGCCTGGACGTCTGGCGGGATTCACCCCTCCACTTT.

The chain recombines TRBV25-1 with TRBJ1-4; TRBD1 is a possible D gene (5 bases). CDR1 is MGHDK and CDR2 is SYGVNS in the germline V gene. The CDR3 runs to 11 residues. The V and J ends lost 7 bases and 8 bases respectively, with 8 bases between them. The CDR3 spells CASNGGEKLFF. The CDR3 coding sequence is TGTGCCAGCAACGGGGGGGAAAAACTGTTTTTT.

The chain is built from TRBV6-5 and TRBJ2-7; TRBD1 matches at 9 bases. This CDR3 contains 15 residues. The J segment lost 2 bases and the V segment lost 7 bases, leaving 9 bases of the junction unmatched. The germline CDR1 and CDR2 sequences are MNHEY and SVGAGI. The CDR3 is CASTRTGTGTYEQYF. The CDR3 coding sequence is TGTGCCAGCACCCGAACCGGGACAGGGACCTACGAGCAGTACTTC.

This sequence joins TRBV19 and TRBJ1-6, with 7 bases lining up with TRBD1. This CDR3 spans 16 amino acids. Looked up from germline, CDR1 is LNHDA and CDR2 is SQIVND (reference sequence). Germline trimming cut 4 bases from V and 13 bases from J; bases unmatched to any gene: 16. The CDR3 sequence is CASSTPRQGRGVPLHF. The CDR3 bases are TGTGCCAGTAGTACCCCGAGACAGGGAAGGGGTGTCCCCCTCCACTTT.

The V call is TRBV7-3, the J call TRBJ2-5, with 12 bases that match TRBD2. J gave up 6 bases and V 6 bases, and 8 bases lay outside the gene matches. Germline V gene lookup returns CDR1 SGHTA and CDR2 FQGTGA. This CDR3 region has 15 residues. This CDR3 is CASSPGTSGPKTQYF. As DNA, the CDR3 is TGTGCCAGCAGTCCCGGGACTAGCGGGCCGAAGACCCAGTACTTC.

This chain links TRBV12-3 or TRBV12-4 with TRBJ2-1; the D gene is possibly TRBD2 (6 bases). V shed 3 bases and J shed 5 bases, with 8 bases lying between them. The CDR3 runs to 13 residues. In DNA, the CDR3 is TGTGCCAGCAGTTTTGGAGGGGACAATGAGCAGTTCTTC. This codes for CASSFGGDNEQFF.

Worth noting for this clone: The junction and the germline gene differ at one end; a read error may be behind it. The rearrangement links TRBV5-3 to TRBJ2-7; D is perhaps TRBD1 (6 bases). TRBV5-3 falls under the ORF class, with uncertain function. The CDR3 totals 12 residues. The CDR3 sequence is CPRTEDPYEQYF. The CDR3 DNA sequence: TGCCCTAGGACAGAAGACCCCTACGAGCAGTACTTC.

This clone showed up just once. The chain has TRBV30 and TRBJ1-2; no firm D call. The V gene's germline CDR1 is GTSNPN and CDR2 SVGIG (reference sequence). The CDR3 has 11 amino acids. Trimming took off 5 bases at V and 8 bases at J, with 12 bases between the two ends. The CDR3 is CAWGRLPGYTF. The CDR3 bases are TGTGCCTGGGGACGGCTACCAGGCTACACCTTC.

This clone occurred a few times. This chain's CDR3 is CASSLGQGGILDQPQHF. The CDR3 DNA follows: TGTGCCAGCAGCCTGGGACAGGGGGGTATTTTGGATCAGCCCCAGCATTTT. The gene calls are TRBV7-8 and TRBJ1-5, with 11 bases that match TRBD1. V was clipped by 5 bases and J by 5 bases; unmatched bases: 11. Germline CDR1 is SGHVS and CDR2 is FQNEAQ. The CDR3 runs to 17 residues.

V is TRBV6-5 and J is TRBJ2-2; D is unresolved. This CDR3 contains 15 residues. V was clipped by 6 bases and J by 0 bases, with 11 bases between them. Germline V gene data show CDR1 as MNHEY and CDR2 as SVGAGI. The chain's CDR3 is CASSSIDPNTGELFF. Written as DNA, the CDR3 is TGTGCCAGCAGCTCCATCGACCCGAACACCGGGGAGCTGTTTTTT.

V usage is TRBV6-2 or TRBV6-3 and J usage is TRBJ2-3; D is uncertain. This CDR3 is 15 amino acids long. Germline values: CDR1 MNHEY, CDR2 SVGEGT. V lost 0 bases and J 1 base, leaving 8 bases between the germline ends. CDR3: CASSYSGIRTDTQYF. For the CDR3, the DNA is TGTGCCAGCAGTTACTCCGGCATTCGCACAGATACGCAGTATTTT.

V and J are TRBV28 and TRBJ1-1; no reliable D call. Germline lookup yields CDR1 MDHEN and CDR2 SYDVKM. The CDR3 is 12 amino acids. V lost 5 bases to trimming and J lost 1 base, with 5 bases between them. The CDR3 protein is CASSAQNTEAFF. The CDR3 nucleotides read TGTGCCAGCAGTGCCCAGAACACTGAAGCTTTCTTT.

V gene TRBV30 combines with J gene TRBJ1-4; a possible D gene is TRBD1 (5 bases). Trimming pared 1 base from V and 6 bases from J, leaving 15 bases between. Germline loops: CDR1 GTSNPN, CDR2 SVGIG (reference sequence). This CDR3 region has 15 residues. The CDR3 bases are TGTGCCTGGAGTGGTATGCAGGGCGTAGATGAAAAACTGTTTTTT. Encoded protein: CAWSGMQGVDEKLFF.

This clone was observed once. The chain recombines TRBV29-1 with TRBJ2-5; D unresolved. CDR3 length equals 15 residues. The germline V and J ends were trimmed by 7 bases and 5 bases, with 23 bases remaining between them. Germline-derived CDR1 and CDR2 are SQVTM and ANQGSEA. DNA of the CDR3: TGCAGCGCCCCAGATCCTCGGCAGGCTCTCGAGACCCAGTACTTC. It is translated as CSAPDPRQALETQYF.

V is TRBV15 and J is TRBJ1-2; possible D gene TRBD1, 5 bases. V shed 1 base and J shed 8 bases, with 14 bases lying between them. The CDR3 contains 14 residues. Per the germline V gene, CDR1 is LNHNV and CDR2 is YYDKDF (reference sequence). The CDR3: CATSRGRDGPGYTF. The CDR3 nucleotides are TGTGCCACCAGCAGAGGCAGGGACGGCCCCGGCTACACCTTC.

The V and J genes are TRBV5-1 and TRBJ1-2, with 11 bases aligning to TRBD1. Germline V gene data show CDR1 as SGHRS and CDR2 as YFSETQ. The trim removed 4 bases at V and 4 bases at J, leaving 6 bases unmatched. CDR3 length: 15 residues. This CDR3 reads CASSAGQGAPYGYTF. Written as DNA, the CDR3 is TGCGCCAGCAGCGCCGGACAGGGGGCCCCCTATGGCTACACCTTC.

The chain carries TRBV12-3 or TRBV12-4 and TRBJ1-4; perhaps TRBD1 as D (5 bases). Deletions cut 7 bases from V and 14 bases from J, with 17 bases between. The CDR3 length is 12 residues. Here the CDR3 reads CASTGDRDVLFF. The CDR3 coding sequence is TGTGCCAGCACCGGGGACCGGGACGTGCTGTTTTTT.